The 24 T cell receptor beta chains below all came from one sample that was sequenced in a study of blood T cell repertoires in COVID-19. Profiling relied on immunoSEQ multiplex PCR, and the TCRdb table lists in-frame clones only, not all of them. The sample consists of about 480,000 clones, 87% of them appearing once. Sample: PBMCs or T cells enriched from blood (not recorded which). The receptors were sampled from a woman aged 18-35 years with acute COVID-19.

The chain has TRBV4-3 and TRBJ1-6; no clear D gene. The CDR3 sequence is 9 residues long. V was clipped by 4 bases and J by 15 bases, with 4 bases between them. CDR1 is LGHNA, CDR2 YSLEER, per germline. The CDR3 here is CASSPFLHF. The CDR3 nucleotides read TGCGCCAGCAGCCCTTTCCTCCACTTT.

The V and J genes are TRBV9 and TRBJ2-1; D not certain. Per germline, CDR1 SGDLS and CDR2 YYNGEE. The CDR3 length is 13 residues. V was pared by 0 bases and J by 6 bases, with 7 bases between. The CDR3 protein is CASSVAESNEQFF. The CDR3 nucleotides read TGTGCCAGCAGCGTAGCCGAGAGCAATGAGCAGTTCTTC.

V is TRBV29-1 and J is TRBJ2-1; 7 nucleotides match TRBD2. This CDR3 is 16 amino acids long. The germline CDR1 and CDR2 sequences are SQVTM and ANQGSEA. V gave up 6 bases and J gave up 4 bases; unmatched junction bases: 15. CDR3 DNA: TGCAGCGTGGTGGGGGTAGCGGGTGCCATTTACAATGAGCAGTTCTTC. The encoded protein is CSVVGVAGAIYNEQFF.

The chain links TRBV7-3 to TRBJ2-1; no reliable D call. Germline values: CDR1 SGHTA, CDR2 FQGTGA. Deletions cut 0 bases from V and 0 bases from J, with 12 bases between. This CDR3 comprises 17 residues. CDR3 DNA sequence: TGTGCCAGCAGCTTAACTCCGAGACTCAGCTCCTACAATGAGCAGTTCTTC. Amino acid sequence: CASSLTPRLSSYNEQFF.

The V gene is TRBV4-3, the J gene TRBJ1-2, with D perhaps matching TRBD1 (6 bases). Germline V CDR1 and CDR2: LGHNA, YSLEER. The CDR3 consists of 16 residues. The V end was cut by 0 bases, the J end by 7 bases, with 18 bases between. The CDR3 loop reads CASSQDPTGLDSGYTF. As DNA, the CDR3 is TGCGCCAGCAGCCAAGATCCCACAGGGCTGGATTCTGGCTACACCTTC.

This rearrangement joins TRBV30 to TRBJ1-2; the D gene is possibly TRBD1 (5 bases). Germline V gene data show CDR1 as GTSNPN and CDR2 as SVGIG (reference sequence). Trimming took off 4 bases at V and 4 bases at J, with 13 bases between the two ends. The CDR3 length is 13 residues. CDR3 nucleotide sequence: TGTGCCTGGAACCTCGGTCAGGGCTATGGCTACACCTTC. This codes for CAWNLGQGYGYTF.

The genes are TRBV12-5 and TRBJ2-4; 13 bases fit TRBD2. The V segment lost 5 bases and the J segment 3 bases; nucleotides outside the gene matches: 16. The length of the CDR3 is 20 residues. CDR1 LGHNT and CDR2 FRNRAP come from the germline V gene. CDR3 DNA sequence: TGTGCTAGTGGTATAACCCCCGGACTAGCGGGAGCGCGCGACAAAAACATTCAGTACTTC. Translated: CASGITPGLAGARDKNIQYF.

This clone was detected once. This sequence joins TRBV12-5 and TRBJ1-3, with D possibly matching TRBD1 (6 bases). V gave up 6 bases and J gave up 0 bases, with 9 bases separating them. The CDR3 covers 14 residues. Germline-derived CDR1 and CDR2 are LGHNT and FRNRAP. CDR3 in amino acids: CASGDRSSGNTIYF. The CDR3 nucleotides are TGTGCTAGTGGCGACAGGAGCTCTGGAAACACCATATATTTT. Full variable domain (rest looked up from reference TRBV12-5 and TRBJ1-3): DARVTQTPRHKVTEMGQEVTMRCQPILGHNTVFWYRQTMMQGLELLAYFRNRAPLDDSGMPKDRFSAEMPDATLATLKIQPSEPRDSAVYFCASGDRSSGNTIYFGEGSWLTVV.

This clone was counted between two and nine times. V usage is TRBV7-3 and J usage is TRBJ1-1; D gene uncertain. Deletions cut 4 bases from V and 6 bases from J, with 15 bases between. Per germline, CDR1 SGHTA and CDR2 FQGTGA. This CDR3 has 14 amino acids. The CDR3: CASSSSGLNSEAFF. The CDR3 nucleotides are TGTGCCAGCAGCTCCTCAGGTCTAAACTCTGAAGCTTTCTTT.

The chain is built from TRBV5-5 and TRBJ2-3; unclear D gene. CDR1 and CDR2 from the germline V gene are SGHKS and YYEKEE (reference sequence). V lost 5 bases, J lost 4 bases, and 11 bases lay in between. The CDR3 sequence is 13 residues long. In DNA form, the CDR3 reads TGTGCCAGCAGTTTTGAAGAGGCAGATACGCAGTATTTT. Translated: CASSFEEADTQYF.

The chain couples TRBV14 to TRBJ1-2, with D hard to call. The germline CDR1 and CDR2 sequences are SGHDN and FVKESK. The ends were cut back, 1 base at V and 5 bases at J, with 17 bases in the middle. The CDR3 loop spans 16 amino acids. Here the CDR3 DNA reads TGTGCCAGCAGCCAAGTGCAGATCCCGACTTATTATGGCTACACCTTC. It specifies CASSQVQIPTYYGYTF.

This chain's CDR3 is CACLNTGGAYEQYF. CDR3 nucleotide sequence: TGTGCCTGCTTAAATACGGGAGGAGCCTACGAGCAGTACTTC. The chain couples TRBV30 to TRBJ2-7; 7 bases agree with TRBD2. The junction had 10 bases not matched to a gene; V was cut back by 6 bases and J by 2 bases. CDR3 length equals 14 residues. The germline CDR1 and CDR2 sequences are GTSNPN and SVGIG (reference sequence).

The chain carries TRBV11-2 and TRBJ1-2, with D uncertain. Trimming cost V 11 bases and J 3 bases, with 10 bases left between them. CDR1 and CDR2 from the germline V gene are SGHAT and FQNNGV. The CDR3 extends over 11 amino acids. CDR3 sequence reads: CACGEDYGYTF. CDR3 bases: TGTGCCTGCGGGGAAGACTATGGCTACACCTTC. The full variable domain, with the rest looked up from reference TRBV11-2 and TRBJ1-2, is EAGVAQSPRYKIIEKRQSVAFWCNPISGHATLYWYQQILGQGPKLLIQFQNNGVVDDSQLPKDRFSAERLKGVDSTLKIQPAKLEDSAVYLCACGEDYGYTFGSGTRLTVV.

This clone has more than one count but fewer than ten. The rearrangement links TRBV28 to TRBJ1-6, with D maybe TRBD1 (6 bases). Germline-derived CDR1 and CDR2 are MDHEN and SYDVKM. This CDR3 has 13 residues. The ends were cut back, 6 bases at V and 6 bases at J, with 9 bases in the middle. CDR3 in DNA: TGTGCCAGCAGCTTGGACAGTAATTCACCCCTCCACTTT. Amino acid sequence: CASSLDSNSPLHF.

The rearrangement uses TRBV4-1 and TRBJ2-3; 7 bases align to TRBD2. With V trimmed by 4 bases and J by 5 bases, 6 bases remained unmatched. Per germline, CDR1 MGHRA and CDR2 YSYEKL. The CDR3 sequence is 14 residues long. The CDR3 region is CASSPVWEGDTQYF. CDR3 sequence (DNA): TGCGCCAGCAGCCCGGTGTGGGAGGGAGATACGCAGTATTTT.

The chain has TRBV2 and TRBJ2-3; the match to TRBD2 covers 8 bases. Germline values: CDR1 SNHLY, CDR2 FYNNEI. The CDR3 runs 15 residues. Trimming took 7 bases from V and 2 from J; bases not matched to a gene: 8. The CDR3 DNA sequence: TGTGCCAGCACCATCACGGGGGGGACCACAGATACGCAGTATTTT. It is translated as CASTITGGTTDTQYF.

The chain employs TRBV7-9 and TRBJ1-4; no definite D call. Per germline, CDR1 SEHNR and CDR2 FQNEAQ (reference sequence). The CDR3 runs to 15 residues. V was pared by 2 bases and J by 8 bases, with 15 bases between. DNA of the CDR3: TGTGCCAGCAGCTTATCGGGAGGGCTTCGAGAAAAACTGTTTTTT. Translation gives CASSLSGGLREKLFF.

Worth noting for this clone: It may be a read error: a sequence one base away is much more abundant. The chain is built from TRBV19 and TRBJ2-7; the match to TRBD2 covers 12 bases. Germline assignment: CDR1 LNHDA and CDR2 SQIVND (reference sequence). The CDR3 consists of 14 residues. With V trimmed by 3 bases and J by 4 bases, 1 base remained unmatched. CDR3 loop: CASSMTSGSYEQYF. The CDR3 DNA reads as TGTGCCAGTAGTATGACTAGCGGGAGTTACGAGCAGTACTTC.

The V call is TRBV7-8, the J call TRBJ1-5; TRBD1 agrees at 11 bases. Germline loops: CDR1 SGHVS, CDR2 FQNEAQ. The CDR3 length is 18 residues. Trimming cost V 5 bases and J 5 bases; bases outside gene matches: 14. DNA of the CDR3: TGTGCCAGCAGCCGCATTCAAGGGGGACAGGGGGGAGATCAGCCCCAGCATTTT. Translated: CASSRIQGGQGGDQPQHF.

The CDR3 DNA reads TGTGCCAGTAGTCGACTCCGGGACAGGGGTCCCAATGAGCAGTTCTTC. It translates to CASSRLRDRGPNEQFF. V usage is TRBV19 and J usage is TRBJ2-1, with TRBD1 identical over 10 bases. This CDR3 is built from 16 residues. Germline CDR1 LNHDA, CDR2 SQIVND (reference sequence). V lost 5 bases, J lost 6 bases, and 10 bases stayed unmatched.

The chain combines TRBV6-5 with TRBJ1-5, with TRBD1 identical over 8 bases. In germline, CDR1 is MNHEY, CDR2 SVGAGI. The CDR3 has 15 residues. Trimming removed 6 bases from V and 5 bases from J; junction bases left unmatched: 9. The CDR3 reads CASSKQGDGHQPQHF. CDR3 DNA sequence: TGTGCCAGCAGCAAACAGGGGGACGGGCATCAGCCCCAGCATTTT.

For this clone: Other DNA variants within this sample encode the same CDR3. The chain carries TRBV4-3 and TRBJ1-1; D not certain. The CDR3 totals 13 residues. Trimming left V 1 base short and J 1 base short, with 4 bases between. CDR1 LGHNA and CDR2 YSLEER come from the germline V gene. The CDR3 nucleotides read TGCGCCAGCAGCCAAGGCAGGAACACTGAAGCTTTCTTT. Translated, it gives CASSQGRNTEAFF.

This chain uses TRBV5-3 with TRBJ1-2; D call uncertain. TRBV5-3 is classed as an ORF, of uncertain function. This CDR3 contains 15 residues. V dropped 3 bases and J dropped 3 bases, with 15 bases sitting between them. The DNA of the CDR3 is TGTGCCAGAAGCTGTCGAGAAGTAGAAGACTATGGCTACACCTTC. It codes for CARSCREVEDYGYTF.

The genes are TRBV25-1 and TRBJ1-5, with 10 nucleotides matching TRBD1. V lost 3 bases and J lost 4; bases outside the gene matches: 3. Germline CDR1 MGHDK, CDR2 SYGVNS. This CDR3 has 15 residues. CDR3 nucleotides: TGTGCCAGCAGTGATGACAGGGGGCAAAATCAGCCCCAGCATTTT. Encoded protein: CASSDDRGQNQPQHF. The full variable domain, its missing parts supplied by reference TRBV25-1 and TRBJ1-5, is EADIYQTPRYLVIGTGKKITLECSQTMGHDKMYWYQQDPGMELHLIHYSYGVNSTEKGDLSSESTVSRIRTEHFPLTLESARPSHTSQYLCASSDDRGQNQPQHFGDGTRLSIL.